This T cell receptor (beta chain) is drawn from a study of blood T cell repertoires in COVID-19. Concerning this clone: Other DNA sequences in this sample translate to the same CDR3.

The repertoire was sequenced with immunoSEQ multiplex PCR; TCRdb's copy has only in-frame clones and lacks some. The repertoire holds approximately 500,000 clones, with 85% to 90% as singletons. From germline, CDR1 is MNHNS and CDR2 SASEGT. The CDR3 length is 14 residues. V gave up 3 bases and J gave up 1 base, with 7 bases separating them. The V gene is TRBV6-1, the J gene TRBJ1-5, with D possibly TRBD1 on 6 matching bases. The source material was peripheral blood. This sequence was found in a woman in her 50s with COVID-19, enrolled during active disease. The CDR3 protein is CASSDRGSNQPQHF. The CDR3 nucleotides are TGTGCCAGCAGTGACAGGGGAAGCAATCAGCCCCAGCATTTT.